The 21 T cell receptor beta chains presented below share a single source sample, sequenced in a study of cytomegalovirus exposure and HLA in healthy donors. PCR used 60 Vbeta primers and 13 Jbeta primers. Profiled with immunoSEQ multiplex PCR; TCRdb holds only in-frame clones, not every one. The sample lists about 160,000 clones, approximately 88% occurring once. The sequenced sample consisted of PBMCs. The source of these receptors is a boy aged 2-15 years in good health and CMV-seronegative.

This clone was counted a single time. The chain uses TRBV27 and TRBJ2-1; D perhaps matches TRBD2 (6 bases). CDR3 length equals 13 residues. CDR1 and CDR2 from the germline V gene are MNHEY and SMNVEV (reference sequence). V lost 0 bases and J lost 7, with 7 bases in between. The chain's CDR3 is CASSLSGLNEQFF. CDR3 nucleotide sequence: TGTGCCAGCAGTTTATCGGGACTGAATGAGCAGTTCTTC.

The V call is TRBV6-1, the J call TRBJ2-7; 8 bases map to TRBD1. Trimming took 6 bases from V and 2 from J; bases not matched to a gene: 9. Germline CDR1 and CDR2: MNHNS and SASEGT. CDR3 size: 15 residues. The DNA of the CDR3 is TGTGCCAGCAGCGCCATTGGACAGGGCCCCTACGAGCAGTACTTC. Its translation is CASSAIGQGPYEQYF.

The chain couples TRBV4-2 to TRBJ1-1; D remains unclear. Trimming pared 0 bases from V and 0 bases from J, leaving 5 bases between. Germline V gene sequence: CDR1 LGHNA, CDR2 YNFKEQ. The CDR3 sequence is 14 residues long. CDR3 sequence (DNA): TGTGCCAGCAGCCAAGAAGGAGTGAACACTGAAGCTTTCTTT. It yields the protein CASSQEGVNTEAFF.

This clone was recorded only once. This chain links TRBV10-3 with TRBJ2-7; TRBD2 might be the D (6 bases). Per germline, CDR1 ENHRY and CDR2 SYGVKD. Trimming stripped 5 bases from V and 7 bases from J, with 12 bases between. CDR3 length: 12 residues. The CDR3 region is CAISPGGGEQYF. CDR3 DNA: TGTGCCATCAGTCCAGGAGGAGGGGAGCAGTACTTC.

The chain links TRBV6-5 to TRBJ2-5, with 10 bases matching TRBD1. Gene TRBJ2-7 matches the end of the DNA better, so the J call may be wrong. The CDR3 sequence is 14 residues long. Germline CDR1 is MNHEY and CDR2 is SVGAGI. The DNA for the CDR3 is TGTGCCAGCAGTAGGGGGACAGGGGAGAACGAGCAGTACTTC. Its translation: CASSRGTGENEQYF.

The V and J genes are TRBV4-1 and TRBJ2-1; TRBD2 matches 9 bases. CDR3 length equals 17 residues. Trimming cost V 1 base and J 9 bases; bases outside gene matches: 13. Per germline, CDR1 MGHRA and CDR2 YSYEKL. Here the CDR3 reads CASSQGLRGRAEVEQFF. CDR3 nucleotides: TGCGCCAGCAGCCAAGGGCTACGCGGGAGGGCCGAGGTTGAGCAGTTCTTC.

This clone came up a few times. The chain recombines TRBV4-1 with TRBJ2-4; perhaps TRBD2 as D (6 bases). Germline CDR1 is MGHRA and CDR2 is YSYEKL. This CDR3 spans 17 amino acids. V lost 3 bases and J 0 bases, leaving 15 bases between the germline ends. The CDR3 region is CASSHSGLIVAKNIQYF. The CDR3, as DNA: TGCGCCAGCAGCCACTCGGGACTTATCGTAGCCAAAAACATTCAGTACTTC.

This clone was found a few times. V and J are TRBV4-1 and TRBJ1-2; D gene ambiguous. CDR3 size: 14 residues. Germline loops: CDR1 MGHRA, CDR2 YSYEKL. Trimming cost V 3 bases and J 8 bases, with 16 bases left between them. Here the CDR3 DNA reads TGCGCCAGCAGCCACCCCGTCCGTGGGCAAGGCTACACCTTC. Its protein product is CASSHPVRGQGYTF.

This chain links TRBV30 with TRBJ1-5; a weak D match, TRBD1 (5 bases). Germline lookup yields CDR1 GTSNPN and CDR2 SVGIG (reference sequence). Trimming shortened V by 2 bases and J by 2 bases, and 10 bases separated the two germline ends. The CDR3 runs 14 residues. CDR3 residues: CAWSMDTGNQPQHF. In nucleotides, the CDR3 is TGTGCCTGGAGTATGGACACGGGCAATCAGCCCCAGCATTTT.

The J gene is TRBJ2-6, the V gene TRBV9; possible D gene TRBD1, 6 bases. The CDR3 extends over 17 amino acids. Trimming stripped 3 bases from V and 1 base from J, with 14 bases between. Looked up from germline, CDR1 is SGDLS and CDR2 is YYNGEE. The CDR3 nucleotides read TGTGCCAGCAGCGCAGGGACACGAAGGTCTGGGGCCAACGTCCTGACTTTC. It is translated as CASSAGTRRSGANVLTF.

This rearrangement joins TRBV7-9 to TRBJ2-7, with 8 bases identical to TRBD2. Trimming removed 1 base from V and 4 bases from J; junction bases left unmatched: 6. Germline V CDR1 and CDR2: SEHNR, FQNEAQ (reference sequence). The CDR3 is 15 amino acids. CDR3 amino acids: CASSLESGGNYEQYF. The CDR3 DNA follows: TGTGCCAGCAGCTTAGAATCGGGGGGGAATTACGAGCAGTACTTC.

This clone has only one observation. The chain combines TRBV27 with TRBJ1-1; perhaps TRBD1 as D (5 bases). The CDR3 is made up of 13 amino acids. Trimming removed 4 bases from V and 7 bases from J, with 13 bases in between. Germline V gene sequence: CDR1 MNHEY, CDR2 SMNVEV (reference sequence). Written as DNA, the CDR3 is TGTGCCAGCAGTTACGACCGGGGGATTGAAGCTTTCTTT. Encoded protein: CASSYDRGIEAFF.

The chain carries TRBV27 and TRBJ2-3, with TRBD2 identical over 9 bases. Germline V lookup: CDR1 MNHEY, CDR2 SMNVEV (reference sequence). The CDR3 loop spans 16 amino acids. V shed 4 bases, J shed 6 bases, and the junction held 11 bases outside the gene matches. The CDR3 sequence is CASSSIGAGGGDTQYF. The CDR3, as DNA: TGTGCCAGCAGTTCCATCGGCGCGGGAGGGGGGGATACGCAGTATTTT.

The sample holds a few counts of this clone. This chain links TRBV18 with TRBJ1-1; TRBD1 matches at 7 bases. CDR3 size: 15 residues. The ends lost 1 base at V and 3 bases at J; junction bases unmatched: 5. The V gene's germline CDR1 is KGHSH and CDR2 LQKENI. The CDR3 nucleotides are TGTGCCAGCTCACCACAGGACAGGCTCTACACTGAAGCTTTCTTT. The encoded protein is CASSPQDRLYTEAFF.

This rearrangement joins TRBV7-3 to TRBJ1-5, with D perhaps TRBD1 (6 bases). V dropped 0 bases and J dropped 7 bases, with 7 bases sitting between them. CDR3 size: 13 residues. Looked up from germline, CDR1 is SGHTA and CDR2 is FQGTGA. CDR3 residues: CASSLTRGQPQHF. The DNA of the CDR3 is TGTGCCAGCAGCTTAACCAGGGGCCAGCCCCAGCATTTT.

The rearrangement uses TRBV29-1 and TRBJ2-1; 8 nucleotides agree with TRBD1. The CDR3 length is 15 residues. CDR1 is SQVTM, CDR2 ANQGSEA, per germline. The V segment lost 6 bases and the J segment 1 base; nucleotides outside the gene matches: 8. The CDR3 DNA is TGCAGCGTACAGGGGGGACCCGATTCCTACAATGAGCAGTTCTTC. Residues: CSVQGGPDSYNEQFF.

V is TRBV5-1 and J is TRBJ2-7, with TRBD1 matching over 9 bases. J was trimmed by 2 bases and V by 4 bases; bases with no gene match: 7. Looked up from germline, CDR1 is SGHRS and CDR2 is YFSETQ. The CDR3 loop spans 15 amino acids. CDR3 DNA: TGCGCCAGCAGCCAGGGGACAGGGTCAACCTACGAGCAGTACTTC. The encoded protein is CASSQGTGSTYEQYF.

The rearrangement uses TRBV5-1 and TRBJ2-7, with a possible D match to TRBD2 (5 bases). The CDR3 spans 15 residues. Trimming shortened V by 0 bases and J by 0 bases, and 10 bases separated the two germline ends. Germline CDR1 reads SGHRS; CDR2 reads YFSETQ. The DNA of the CDR3 is TGCGCCAGCAGCTTGGACGGGGTCCCCTCCTACGAGCAGTACTTC. Its translation is CASSLDGVPSYEQYF. Complete variable domain (other parts from reference TRBV5-1 and TRBJ2-7): KAGVTQTPRYLIKTRGQQVTLSCSPISGHRSVSWYQQTPGQGLQFLFEYFSETQRNKGNFPGRFSGRQFSNSRSEMNVSTLELGDSALYLCASSLDGVPSYEQYFGPGTRLTVT.

The CDR3 coding sequence is TGTGCCAGCACCGGGACAGGGGGAGATACGCAGTATTTT. Its translation is CASTGTGGDTQYF. The chain joins TRBV9 to TRBJ2-3; 11 bases are a match to TRBD1. With 6 bases clipped from V and 5 bases from J, the junction kept 2 bases outside the gene matches. The CDR3 contains 13 residues. Germline V lookup: CDR1 SGDLS, CDR2 YYNGEE.

The chain links TRBV18 to TRBJ1-1; 10 positions agree with TRBD1. Trimming cost V 6 bases and J 9 bases; bases outside gene matches: 10. The length of the CDR3 is 14 residues. Germline loops: CDR1 KGHSH, CDR2 LQKENI. The CDR3 region is CASSLDRGRTQAFF. The DNA of the CDR3 is TGTGCCAGCTCCCTTGACAGGGGGCGTACTCAAGCTTTCTTT. The full variable domain, with the rest looked up from reference TRBV18 and TRBJ1-1, is NAGVMQNPRHLVRRRGQEARLRCSPMKGHSHVYWYRQLPEEGLKFMVYLQKENIIDESGMPKERFSAEFPKEGPSILRIQQVVRGDSAAYFCASSLDRGRTQAFFGQGTRLTVV.

The gene calls are TRBV19 and TRBJ2-5, with TRBD2 matching over 11 bases. This CDR3 comprises 13 residues. In germline, CDR1 is LNHDA, CDR2 SQIVND (reference sequence). Germline trimming cut 5 bases from V and 9 bases from J; bases unmatched to any gene: 5. The CDR3 is CASSELAGAAQYF. Written as DNA, the CDR3 is TGTGCCAGTAGTGAACTAGCGGGAGCGGCCCAGTACTTC. The full variable domain, rest sourced from reference TRBV19 and TRBJ2-5, is DGGITQSPKYLFRKEGQNVTLSCEQNLNHDAMYWYRQDPGQGLRLIYYSQIVNDFQKGDIAEGYSVSREKKESFPLTVTSAQKNPTAFYLCASSELAGAAQYFGPGTRLLVL.